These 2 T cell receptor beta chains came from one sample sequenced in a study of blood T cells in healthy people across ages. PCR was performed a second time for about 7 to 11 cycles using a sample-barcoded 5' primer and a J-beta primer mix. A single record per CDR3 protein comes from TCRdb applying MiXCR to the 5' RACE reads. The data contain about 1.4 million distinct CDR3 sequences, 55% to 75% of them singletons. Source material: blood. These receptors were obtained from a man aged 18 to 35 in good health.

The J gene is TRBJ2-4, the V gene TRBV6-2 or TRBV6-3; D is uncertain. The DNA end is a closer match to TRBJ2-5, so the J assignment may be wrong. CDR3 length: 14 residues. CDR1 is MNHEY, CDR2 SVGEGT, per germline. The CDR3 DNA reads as TGTGCCAGCAGTTACCCCGGTCCGAGAGAGACCCAGTACTTC. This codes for CASSYPGPRETQYF.

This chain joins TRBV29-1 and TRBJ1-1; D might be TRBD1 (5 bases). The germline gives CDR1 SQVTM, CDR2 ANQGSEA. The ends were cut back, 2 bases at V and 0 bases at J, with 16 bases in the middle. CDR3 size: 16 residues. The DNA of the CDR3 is TGCAGCGTTGAAAGCCGGGGGACTCGGATGAACACTGAAGCTTTCTTT. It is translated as CSVESRGTRMNTEAFF.